The clone carrying this T cell receptor beta chain was picked up a small number of times. Its antigen is not known. Cultured CD4+ T-cell DNA underwent Oncomine TCR Beta short-read sequencing. TCRdb redid the calling of the PCR reads with MiXCR, one entry per CDR3 protein. The sample contains some 10,000 distinct CDR3 sequences, over 25% of which appear only once. This specimen belongs to a study of vaccination and CD4 T cells after COVID-19. Treatment here: roughly 11-day PBMC culture with coronavirus spike peptide pools or control peptides (ViraFEST assay). T cells were expanded with peptide pools, and expanded clonotypes were identified by TCR sequencing. The sequence was collected from a human donor who had recovered from COVID-19. The sample was CD4+ T cells from blood, cultured in vitro, taken after SARS-CoV-2 vaccination.

The CDR3 protein is CASSEDRPANYGYTF. CDR3 nucleotides: TGTGCCAGCAGTGAAGACCGACCAGCTAACTATGGCTACACCTTC. The chain combines TRBV2 with TRBJ1-2; D is unclear. V gave up 1 base and J gave up 0 bases, with 9 bases separating them. Germline CDR1 SNHLY, CDR2 FYNNEI. The length of the CDR3 is 15 residues.